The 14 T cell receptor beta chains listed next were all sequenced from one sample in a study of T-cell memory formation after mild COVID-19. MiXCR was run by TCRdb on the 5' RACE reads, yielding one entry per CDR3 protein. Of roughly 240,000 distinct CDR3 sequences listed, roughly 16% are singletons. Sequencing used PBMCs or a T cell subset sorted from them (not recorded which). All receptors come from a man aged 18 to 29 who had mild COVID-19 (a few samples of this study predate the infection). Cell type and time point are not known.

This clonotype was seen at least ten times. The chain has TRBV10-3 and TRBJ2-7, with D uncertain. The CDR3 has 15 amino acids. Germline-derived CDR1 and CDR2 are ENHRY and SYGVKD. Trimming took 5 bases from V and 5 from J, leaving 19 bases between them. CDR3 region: CAISSPNGRGDEQYV. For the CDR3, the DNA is TGTGCCATCAGTTCCCCAAATGGCCGCGGTGACGAGCAGTACGTC.

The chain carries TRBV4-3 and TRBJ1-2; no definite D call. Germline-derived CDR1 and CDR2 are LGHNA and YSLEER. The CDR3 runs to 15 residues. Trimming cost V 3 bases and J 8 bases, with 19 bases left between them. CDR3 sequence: CASSQFQRGGGGYTF. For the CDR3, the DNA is TGCGCCAGCAGCCAGTTCCAACGCGGAGGCGGGGGCTACACCTTC.

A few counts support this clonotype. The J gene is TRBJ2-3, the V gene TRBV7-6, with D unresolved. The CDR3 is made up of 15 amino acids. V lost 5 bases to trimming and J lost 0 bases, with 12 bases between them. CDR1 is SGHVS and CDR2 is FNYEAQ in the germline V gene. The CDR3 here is CASSRVGSSTDTQYF. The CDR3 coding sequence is TGTGCCAGCAGCCGCGTAGGGTCTAGCACAGATACGCAGTATTTT.

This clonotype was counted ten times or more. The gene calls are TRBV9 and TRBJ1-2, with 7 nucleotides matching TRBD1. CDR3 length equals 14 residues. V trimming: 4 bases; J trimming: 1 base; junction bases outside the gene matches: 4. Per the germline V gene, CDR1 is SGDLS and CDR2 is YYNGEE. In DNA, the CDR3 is TGTGCCAGCAGCTTGGGACAGATTAACTATGGCTACACCTTC. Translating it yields CASSLGQINYGYTF.

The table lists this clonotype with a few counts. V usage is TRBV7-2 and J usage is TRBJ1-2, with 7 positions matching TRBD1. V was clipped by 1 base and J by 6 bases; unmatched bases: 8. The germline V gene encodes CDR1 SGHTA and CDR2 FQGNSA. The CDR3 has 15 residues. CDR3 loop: CASSLGATGPNGYTF. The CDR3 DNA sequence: TGTGCCAGCAGCTTAGGGGCGACAGGGCCAAATGGCTACACCTTC.

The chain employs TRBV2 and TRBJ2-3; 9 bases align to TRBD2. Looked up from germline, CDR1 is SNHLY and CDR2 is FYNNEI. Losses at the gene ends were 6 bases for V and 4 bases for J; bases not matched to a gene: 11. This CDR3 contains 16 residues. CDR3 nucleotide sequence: TGTGCCAGCAGCGAACTCGGACTAGCGCTTTCAGATACGCAGTATTTT. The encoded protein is CASSELGLALSDTQYF.

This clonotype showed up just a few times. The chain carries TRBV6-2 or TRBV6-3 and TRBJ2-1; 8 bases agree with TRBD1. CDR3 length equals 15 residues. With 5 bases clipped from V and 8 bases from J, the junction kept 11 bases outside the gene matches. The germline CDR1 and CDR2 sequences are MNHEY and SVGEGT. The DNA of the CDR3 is TGTGCCAGCAGTGCCAGCCGGACAGGGATACATGAGCAGTTCTTC. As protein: CASSASRTGIHEQFF.

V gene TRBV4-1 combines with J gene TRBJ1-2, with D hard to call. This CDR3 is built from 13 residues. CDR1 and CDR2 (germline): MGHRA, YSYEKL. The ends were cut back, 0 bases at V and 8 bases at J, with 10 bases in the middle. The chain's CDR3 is CASSQDEGRGYTF. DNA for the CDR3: TGCGCCAGCAGCCAAGACGAGGGCCGGGGCTACACCTTC.

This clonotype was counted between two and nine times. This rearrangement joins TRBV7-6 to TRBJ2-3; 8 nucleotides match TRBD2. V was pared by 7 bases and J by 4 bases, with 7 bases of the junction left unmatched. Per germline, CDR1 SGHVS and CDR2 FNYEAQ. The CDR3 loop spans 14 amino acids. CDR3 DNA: TGTGCCAGCACTGGAGCGGGGGAGCCAGATACGCAGTATTTT. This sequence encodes CASTGAGEPDTQYF.

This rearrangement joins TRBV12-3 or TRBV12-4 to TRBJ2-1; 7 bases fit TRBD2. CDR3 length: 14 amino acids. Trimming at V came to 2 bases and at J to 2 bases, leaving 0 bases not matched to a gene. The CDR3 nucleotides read TGTGCCAGCAGTTTAAGCGGGGCCTACAATGAGCAGTTCTTC. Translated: CASSLSGAYNEQFF.

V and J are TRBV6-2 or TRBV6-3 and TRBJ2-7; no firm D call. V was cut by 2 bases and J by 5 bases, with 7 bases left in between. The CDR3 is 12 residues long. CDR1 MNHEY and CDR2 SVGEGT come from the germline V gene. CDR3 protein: CASSYGHDEQYV. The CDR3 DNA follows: TGTGCCAGCAGTTACGGGCATGACGAGCAGTACGTC.

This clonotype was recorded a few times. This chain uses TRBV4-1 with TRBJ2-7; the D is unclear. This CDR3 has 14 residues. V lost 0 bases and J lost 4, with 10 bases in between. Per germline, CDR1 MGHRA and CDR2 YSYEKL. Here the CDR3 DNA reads TGCGCCAGCAGCCAAGATTTTCCCATTTACGAGCAGTACTTC. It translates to CASSQDFPIYEQYF.

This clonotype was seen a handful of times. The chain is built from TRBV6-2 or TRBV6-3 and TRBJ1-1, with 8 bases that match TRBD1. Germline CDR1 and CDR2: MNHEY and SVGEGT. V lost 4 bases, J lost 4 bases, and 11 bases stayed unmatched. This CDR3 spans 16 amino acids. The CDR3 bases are TGTGCCAGCAGTTTTCGTACGACAGGGGATGGCACTGAAGCTTTCTTT. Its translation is CASSFRTTGDGTEAFF.

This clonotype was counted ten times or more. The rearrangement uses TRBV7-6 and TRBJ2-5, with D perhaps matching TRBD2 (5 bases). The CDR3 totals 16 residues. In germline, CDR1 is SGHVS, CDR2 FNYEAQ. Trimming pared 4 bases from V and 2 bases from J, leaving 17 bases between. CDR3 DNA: TGTGCCAGCAGCTCTTCCGGGAACTATGGACAAGAGACCCAGTACTTC. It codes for CASSSSGNYGQETQYF.